These 13 T cell receptor beta chains were all obtained from the same sample, sequenced in a study of OX40 agonist ivuxolimab in advanced cancers. This table comes from immunoSEQ multiplex PCR, and its TCRdb copy is limited to in-frame clones, with some not included. The profile shows about 60,000 clones, approximately 91% of them singletons. The sample here was CD4+ or CD8+ T cells sorted from blood, taken in a trial of the OX40 agonist ivuxolimab. The source is an adult with an advanced solid tumor such as melanoma, head and neck, liver or kidney cancer.

The chain has TRBV6-1 and TRBJ1-5; D might be TRBD1 (5 bases). V shed 6 bases and J shed 10 bases, with 19 bases lying between them. This CDR3 region has 14 residues. Germline V gene lookup returns CDR1 MNHNS and CDR2 SASEGT. CDR3 DNA sequence: TGTGCCAGCAGCCCCGGGACTCAGCGTCTACCCCAGCATTTT. Amino acids: CASSPGTQRLPQHF.

The genes are TRBV9 and TRBJ1-3, with no clear D. Germline V gene lookup returns CDR1 SGDLS and CDR2 YYNGEE. The CDR3 extends over 15 amino acids. V was trimmed by 3 bases and J by 0 bases, leaving 10 bases between them. CDR3 coding DNA: TGTGCCAGCAGCGGATCGGTGAGCTCTGGAAACACCATATATTTT. Residues: CASSGSVSSGNTIYF.

CDR3 nucleotides: TGTGCCAGCAGCTCTCCGGGACTTTCTTACGAGCAGTACTTC. Amino acid sequence: CASSSPGLSYEQYF. The rearrangement uses TRBV7-9 and TRBJ2-7; D perhaps matches TRBD2 (6 bases). V was cut by 4 bases and J by 4 bases, with 14 bases left in between. The CDR3 covers 14 residues. The germline gives CDR1 SEHNR, CDR2 FQNEAQ (reference sequence).

This clone was picked up one time. The junction departs from germline at one end; a sequencing error may be responsible. The sample has other DNA sequences that encode this CDR3 too. This CDR3 reads CASSELAGRWNEQFF. CDR3 bases: TGTGCCAGCAGTGAACTAGCGGGGAGGTGGAATGAACAGTTCTTC. This chain uses TRBV6-1 with TRBJ2-1; 9 bases match TRBD2. The CDR3 contains 15 residues. Germline loops: CDR1 MNHNS, CDR2 SASEGT.

The J gene is TRBJ1-1, the V gene TRBV16; D is unclear. Germline CDR1 and CDR2: KGHSY and FQNENV. The CDR3 is 14 amino acids. The V gene lost 4 bases and the J gene lost 2 bases, with 11 bases spanning the gap. CDR3 in DNA: TGTGCCAGCAGCCCTCGACACCTAAACACTGAAGCTTTCTTT. It translates to CASSPRHLNTEAFF.

The rearrangement uses TRBV6-1 and TRBJ2-3; TRBD2 matches at 7 bases. The V and J ends lost 3 bases and 5 bases, in that order; junction bases with no gene match: 8. The V gene's germline CDR1 is MNHNS and CDR2 SASEGT. This CDR3 region has 15 residues. The CDR3 nucleotides are TGTGCCAGCAGTGATGGGGGGGGTGGTGGAGATACGCAGTATTTT. Translation gives CASSDGGGGGDTQYF.

This clone was counted once. The chain employs TRBV5-4 and TRBJ1-6; D is unresolved. The CDR3 sequence is 14 residues long. Looked up from germline, CDR1 is SGHNT and CDR2 is YYREEE (reference sequence). Trimming shortened V by 4 bases and J by 5 bases, and 10 bases separated the two germline ends. CDR3 DNA: TGTGCCAGCAGCCTAGAACGGGATAATTCACCCCTCCACTTT. Protein product: CASSLERDNSPLHF.

The rearrangement links TRBV19 to TRBJ1-1; no reliable D call. CDR3 length: 15 residues. Germline V lookup: CDR1 LNHDA, CDR2 SQIVND (reference sequence). Between the trimmed V and J ends, which lost 6 bases and 5 bases, there was a span of 19 bases. The DNA of the CDR3 is TGTGCCAGTAGGACTCCGCAGTGGGAACGGACTGAAGCTTTCTTT. It is translated as CASRTPQWERTEAFF.

The V and J genes are TRBV4-3 and TRBJ2-1; TRBD2 might be the D (7 bases). In germline, CDR1 is LGHNA, CDR2 YSLEER. CDR3 length: 19 amino acids. Between the trimmed V and J ends, which lost 4 bases and 6 bases, there was a span of 28 bases. The CDR3 sequence: CASSLRFGGATEAFNEQFF. CDR3 in DNA: TGCGCCAGCAGCCTCCGTTTTGGGGGGGCCACTGAAGCCTTCAATGAGCAGTTCTTC.

The chain uses TRBV6-1 and TRBJ1-1, with 7 bases matching TRBD1. The CDR3 totals 14 residues. The germline V gene has CDR1 MNHNS and CDR2 SASEGT. The trim removed 3 bases at V and 10 bases at J, leaving 11 bases unmatched. The CDR3 here is CASSEPGQAWGAFF. CDR3 DNA: TGTGCCAGCAGTGAGCCTGGACAGGCTTGGGGAGCTTTCTTT.

The chain employs TRBV10-1 and TRBJ2-2, with no clear D. V was clipped by 3 bases and J by 0 bases, with 8 bases between them. Germline CDR1 and CDR2: WNHNN and SYGVQD (reference sequence). This CDR3 has 15 residues. DNA for the CDR3: TGCGCCAGCAGTGACGGTGCGGCGAACACCGGGGAGCTGTTTTTT. Protein product: CASSDGAANTGELFF.

This chain links TRBV11-2 with TRBJ2-1; the match to TRBD2 covers 8 bases. V shed 3 bases and J 6 bases; nucleotides not matched to a gene: 13. The CDR3 runs to 17 residues. The germline CDR1 and CDR2 sequences are SGHAT and FQNNGV. The CDR3 DNA is TGTGCCAGCAGCTTCAATATCCCGGGACTAGACTTCAATGAGCAGTTCTTC. Translated, it gives CASSFNIPGLDFNEQFF.

This clone was seen just once. The chain combines TRBV28 with TRBJ2-7; no clear D. CDR3 size: 14 residues. V lost 2 bases and J 2 bases, leaving 10 bases between the germline ends. CDR1 is MDHEN, CDR2 SYDVKM, per germline. CDR3 bases: TGTGCCAGCAGTTTAGGTCGATTCCCCTACGAGCAGTACTTC. It yields the protein CASSLGRFPYEQYF.